This record concerns one T cell receptor (beta chain) sequence. The specificity of this receptor is unknown. Base qualities were left out, and no much larger clone turns up one base away. The data were obtained in a study of shared clonotypes between healthy human individuals (TCRdb year 2020). In terms of the full investigation: The cohort comprised a couple of women and a few men aged 18 to 49 years. For each donor, CD4 naive and CD4 memory were each run on three plates, CD8 naive on two plates, and CD8 memory on one plate. Blood TCR repertoires of several healthy adults were deeply sequenced to estimate repertoire size and the extent of clonotype sharing between individuals. Different laboratories and diverse techniques were used to prepare libraries and sequence TCR repertoires, to increase sequencing depth and limit assay-specific biases. Each donor's leukapheresis produced roughly between about 0.85 and 10 billion PBMCs. Here is what the overall study found, with its caveats: Clonotypes shared by all four sorted-subset donors showed higher generation probabilities than non-shared clonotypes. Naive subsets generally had larger estimated clonotype richness than memory subsets did. About 5% of naive CD4, roughly 3.6% of naive CD8, 2% to 2.5% of memory CD4, and approximately 0.39% of memory CD8 clonotypes were shared across several donors. Rarefaction of sorted-subset datasets indicated incomplete sequencing despite the large sequencing depth. Based on pairwise subsampling, the degree of clonotype sharing among donors was expected to be affected by sequencing depth. Sampling was limited to blood, and TCR repertoires in tissue likely differ from TCR repertoires in blood. Because the study included only a small number of donors, the genetic and exposure-history diversity represented was limited.

Inclusive of the bounding cysteine and phenylalanine, the CDR3 is 14 residues long. Only CDR3 DNA is held: 42 bases, read in frame from base 1. CDR1 is given as ENHRY and CDR2 as SYGVKD, both from the germline V gene. Trimming removed 6 bases from V and 5 bases from J; the gene matches leave 8 bases unexplained. Using the deep immunoSEQ assay, multiplex PCR amplified TCR CDR3 regions from genomic DNA. For each cell subset, the extracted genomic DNA was distributed evenly across all wells of several immunoSEQ 96-well plates, and each plate served as one replicate. For sorted subsets, each replicate PCR was loaded with 200 ng genomic DNA, equivalent to some 27,000 T cell genomes. Purified libraries were measured with a Qubit 3.0 fluorometer, size-checked on a Bioanalyzer 2100, and measured again with the KAPA Library Quantification kit. Each immunoSEQ 96-well plate was sequenced on its own single-read 150-cycle Illumina NextSeq 550 flow cell. On the authors' methods: Because the immunoSEQ output held only junctional sequences and lacked quality scores, the filtering could not match the filtering applied to full-length reads. To assign V/J genes and CDR3, sequences were annotated against IMGT germline references using PyIR, a Python wrapper for IgBLAST v1.9. Reads with weak V/J assignments (E-value above 1e-6), missing CDR3, stop codons, out-of-frame junctions, or ambiguous translated residues were removed. V3J clonotypes were defined by identical inferred V gene, J gene, and CDR3 amino acid sequence. Percentage overlap between repertoires was calculated by dividing the number of shared unique clonotypes by the size of the smaller repertoire. Repertoire richness was assessed with RTK rarefaction, the Chao1 estimator, and Recon v2.1 estimates of unobserved clonotypes. OLGA was used to compute generation probabilities for all TCRbeta clonotypes that the gDNA method yielded from a handful of donors. TCRdb took over this immuneACCESS table, retaining in-frame rearrangements with V and J assigned. Such tables are incomplete; in checked studies, under half of the missing clones stem from an unresolved V gene, and the remainder is unexplained. Clone size and the V and J calls come from that table; the DNA yielded D and trimming. This sample is represented by some 1.5 million clones; 95% to 99% of them were singletons. The top ten hold about 0.4% of the sample.

The donors were healthy, HIV-negative adults with no recently reported acute infections or vaccinations. Only Caucasian adults living in Nashville, Tennessee, USA were represented among the donors. CD4+ T cells were enriched by magnetic negative selection; naive cells were then positively selected on CD45RA, and the negative fraction formed the memory subset. Blood was obtained by leukapheresis, after which PBMCs were separated by Ficoll-Histopaque density gradient centrifugation and cryopreserved in liquid nitrogen vapor phase. Purity and quantity of every magnetically sorted T cell population were checked by analytical flow cytometry. Genomic DNA was isolated from each sorted fraction and quantified by UV absorbance on a Nanodrop 2000c.

The chain is made from TRBV10-3 and TRBJ2-5; 8 middle bases align to TRBD1. Sequenced sample: naive CD4+ T cells sorted from blood. The cell subset or site label of this sample denotes: CD45RA+ positively selected. The receptor was isolated from a man aged 25 to 45 in good health. CDR3 reads: CAISGQGGEETQYF. The sequence in DNA is TGTGCCATCAGCGGACAGGGTGGCGAGGAGACCCAGTACTTC.